These T cell receptor beta chains were read from a single sample in a study of tumor-infiltrating lymphocytes in primary liver carcinoma. TCRdb re-derived calls from the multiplex PCR reads in MiXCR, one entry per CDR3 protein. The repertoire holds some 180,000 distinct CDR3 sequences, about 60% seen once, with around 68% in the top ten. Specimen: peripheral blood. These receptors were taken from a man aged 35 to 55 with primary liver carcinoma and hepatitis B virus infection. Each CDR3 is given with its conserved first and last residue. The order of the fields is V gene, J gene, clone size, D gene, CDR3 DNA, CDR3 protein. A D gene is named only where the DNA matches it firmly. Size is omitted from some rows. Given values are once, few, many or a class for expanded clones.

TRBV29-1,TRBJ2-7,-,-,TGCAGCCTTTTCGGACAGACCGCCTACGAGCAGTACTTC,CSLFGQTAYEQYF
TRBV11-2,TRBJ1-2,once,-,TGTACCAGCAGCAACACGGTTGAAGGCTACACCTTC,CTSSNTVEGYTF
TRBV12-3/TRBV12-4,TRBJ2-3,few,-,TGTGCCAGCAGTTACCCGGGGGATACGCAGTATTTT,CASSYPGDTQYF
TRBV13,TRBJ1-5,once,TRBD1,TGTGCCAGCAGCTTAAACCCCCCTACAGGGGGCGACGATCAATCCCAGCATTTT,CASSLNPPTGGDDQSQHF
TRBV14,TRBJ2-6,-,-,TGTGCCAGCAGCCAAAGCTTTGGGGCCAACGTCCTGACTTTC,CASSQSFGANVLTF
TRBV28,TRBJ2-7,-,-,TGTGCCAGGAGTTTCCCCCCAAACTACGAGCAGTACTTC,CARSFPPNYEQYF
TRBV14,TRBJ2-3,few,TRBD1,TGTGCCAGCAGCTCCACAGGGGGCGTCGATACGCAGTATTTT,CASSSTGGVDTQYF
TRBV11-2,TRBJ2-1,-,TRBD2,TGTGCCAGCTTAGTGACTAGCGGATACAATGAGCAGTTCTTC,CASLVTSGYNEQFF
TRBV11-2,TRBJ1-1,many,-,TGTGCCAGCAGCCATTGGACCGAGATAAATGAAGCTTTCTTT,CASSHWTEINEAFF
TRBV11-2,TRBJ1-6,-,TRBD1,TGTGCCAGCAGCTACAGGGACAGGGAATGGTCACCCCTCCACTTT,CASSYRDREWSPLHF
TRBV6-1,TRBJ2-1,-,-,TGTGCCAGCAGGCTCGAACAGTACAATGTGCAGTTCTTC,CASRLEQYNVQFF
TRBV30,TRBJ2-3,few,TRBD2,TGTGCCTGGAGTTCATTAGCGGGAGGGGCAGATACGCAGTATTTT,CAWSSLAGGADTQYF
TRBV6-6,TRBJ2-3,-,-,TGTGCCAGCAGTTATTTGAATGGGAACCACCGCACAGATACGCAGTATTTT,CASSYLNGNHRTDTQYF
TRBV11-2,TRBJ1-1,once,-,TGTGCCAGTAGCTCAGGTTCCAAGATGAACACTGAAGCTTTCTTT,CASSSGSKMNTEAFF
TRBV5-6,TRBJ2-1,once,-,TGTGCCAGCAGCTTCAGCTTTGGAGGGATTCGCGAGCAGTTCTTC,CASSFSFGGIREQFF
TRBV6-5,TRBJ2-3,many,-,TGTGCCAGCAGCCGGGATTACACAGATACGCAGTATTTT,CASSRDYTDTQYF
TRBV12-5,TRBJ1-2,-,-,TGTGCTAGTGGTCTGGACTGTAACAGGGATCGTAATGGCTACACCTTC,CASGLDCNRDRNGYTF
TRBV29-1,TRBJ2-7,-,-,TGCAGCGTTGATAGTCAGGGGGAGCAGTACTTC,CSVDSQGEQYF
TRBV7-3,TRBJ2-7,-,-,TGTGCCAGCAGCTTAGGAGGGGGGGTTGCCTACGAGCAGTACTTC,CASSLGGGVAYEQYF
TRBV4-1,TRBJ2-1,few,TRBD2,TGCGCCAGCAGCCAAGATACCAGCGGGACCTACAATGAGCAGTTCTTC,CASSQDTSGTYNEQFF
TRBV7-8,TRBJ2-1,-,-,TGTGCCAGCAGCTTAAGTGGGGGGCTACTCTCCGGTGAGCAGTTCTTC,CASSLSGGLLSGEQFF
TRBV6-1,TRBJ2-7,few,-,TGTGCCAGCAGTGAAATGGCGGTCGAGCAGTACTTC,CASSEMAVEQYF
TRBV29-1,TRBJ1-2,-,-,TGCAGCGTTTCGAAGGGGCGCGACTATGGCTACACCTTC,CSVSKGRDYGYTF